The entry below describes one T cell receptor (beta chain). In the authors' methods: Scientists estimated how many nucleated cells there were by amplifying reference gene primers. TCRdb keeps only in-frame clones here, not all; method: immunoSEQ multiplex PCR. That table gives V, J and clone size, and the DNA gave D and trimming. The sample records 150,000 or so clones, roughly nine tenths being singletons. Germline CDR1 MGHDK, CDR2 SYGVNS. V lost 6 bases and J 0 bases, leaving 10 bases between the germline ends. CDR3 size: 14 residues. These data come from a study of blood T cell repertoires in COVID-19. For the study at large: Sample material is recorded as cDNA or gDNA derived from T cells, B-cell-depleted T cells, or PBMCs.

The clonotype was recovered from a human donor in a cohort sampled during active COVID-19. Source material: peripheral blood. This rearrangement joins TRBV25-1 to TRBJ2-3, with a weak D call TRBD1 (6 bases). This CDR3 reads CASRQGTSTDTQYF. The CDR3 DNA follows: TGTGCCAGCAGGCAGGGGACAAGCACAGATACGCAGTATTTT.